The TCR beta chain under discussion was sequenced for a study of cytomegalovirus exposure and HLA in healthy donors. 13 Jbeta primers and 60 Vbeta primers were used for the PCR. Using immunoSEQ multiplex PCR, the repertoire was profiled, and TCRdb retains in-frame clones only, with some absent. This table holds some 160,000 clones, 70% to 85% found once. This CDR3 is built from 13 residues. In germline, CDR1 is KGHSH, CDR2 LQKENI. Trimming stripped 3 bases from V and 3 bases from J, with 9 bases between. This clone was detected only a few times. The sequenced sample was PBMCs. The sequence derives from a middle-aged man in good health and CMV-seropositive. The chain has TRBV18 and TRBJ2-7, with D possibly matching TRBD2 (7 bases). The DNA for the CDR3 is TGTGCCAGCTCACCGGGGGGGCGCTACGAGCAGTACTTC. This translates into CASSPGGRYEQYF.